A single sample is the source of the 18 T cell receptor beta chains below, sequenced in a study of T cells in Graves' hyperthyroidism and ophthalmopathy (dated by TCRdb to between 2017 and 2020). Receptors were amplified or captured by multiplex PCR. Sequencing instrument: Illumina HiSeq 2000. The TCR beta CDR3 regions were amplified from the RNA transcripts. The first round of RT-PCR for the TCR CDR3 was performed with the HTBI primer set and the Qiagen OneStep RT-PCR kit. The public reads were reanalyzed by TCRdb: fastp trimming at Q25, MiXCR alignment, in-frame beta chains only. CDR3 protein sequences are deduplicated, and each keeps its most common genes and DNA. This sample gives hundreds of thousands of distinct CDR3 sequences in total; more than 15% of them show up just once. 7.5% to 8% of the sample lies in the top ten. What was sequenced was blood. The source of these receptors is a woman between 18 and 29 years old with Graves' hyperthyroidism.

This clonotype was recorded many times. In DNA, the CDR3 is TGTGCCAGCAGCGACTTCGGACAGGGTACCGGGGAGCTGTTTTTT. It is translated as CASSDFGQGTGELFF. The V gene is TRBV2, the J gene TRBJ2-2; 8 bases are a match to TRBD1. J gave up 5 bases and V 6 bases, and 8 bases lay outside the gene matches. The CDR3 runs to 15 residues. Germline V gene data show CDR1 as SNHLY and CDR2 as FYNNEI.

In its sample, this clonotype was seen many times. The J gene is TRBJ2-3, the V gene TRBV20-1; D is perhaps TRBD2 (6 bases). The germline V and J ends were trimmed by 1 base and 2 bases, with 13 bases remaining between them. The CDR3 is 15 residues long. Per the germline V gene, CDR1 is DFQATT and CDR2 is SNEGSKA (reference sequence). CDR3 region: CSARAGGVPTDTQYF. DNA for the CDR3: TGCAGTGCTAGAGCCGGGGGAGTCCCCACAGATACGCAGTATTTT.

This clonotype has ten or more counts. The chain links TRBV3-1 to TRBJ1-1; a weak D match, TRBD1 (6 bases). The CDR3 spans 13 residues. Germline CDR1 reads LGHDT; CDR2 reads YNNKEL (reference sequence). V lost 7 bases and J 1 base, leaving 10 bases between the germline ends. For the CDR3, the DNA is TGTGCCAGCACAGGGGATTCGAACACTGAAGCTTTCTTT. As protein: CASTGDSNTEAFF.

Only a few counts were recorded for this clonotype. The J gene is TRBJ2-2, the V gene TRBV9, with no clear D. Germline V gives CDR1 SGDLS, CDR2 YYNGEE. The V end lost 3 bases, the J end lost 4 bases, and 7 bases lay between the germline ends. This CDR3 is built from 13 residues. The CDR3 region is CASSARLTGELFF. The CDR3 coding sequence is TGTGCCAGCAGCGCCCGACTCACCGGGGAGCTGTTTTTT.

There are many counts of this clonotype. The chain recombines TRBV15 with TRBJ2-1; 9 bases are shared with TRBD2. From germline, CDR1 is LNHNV and CDR2 YYDKDF (reference sequence). The length of the CDR3 is 17 residues. V was clipped by 1 base and J by 7 bases; unmatched bases: 11. Here the CDR3 reads CATSRAIIAGALNEQFF. The CDR3 coding sequence is TGTGCCACCAGCAGAGCCATCATAGCGGGAGCTTTGAATGAGCAGTTCTTC. Complete variable domain (other parts from reference TRBV15 and TRBJ2-1): DAMVIQNPRYQVTQFGKPVTLSCSQTLNHNVMYWYQQKSSQAPKLLFHYYDKDFNNEADTPDNFQSRRPNTSFCFLDIRSPGLGDTAMYLCATSRAIIAGALNEQFFGPGTRLTVL.

This clonotype has a count of ten or more. The CDR3 here is CASSPLDRMGLSGYTF. CDR3 DNA sequence: TGTGCCAGCAGTCCCCTGGACAGGATGGGGCTAAGCGGCTACACCTTC. The chain uses TRBV6-1 and TRBJ1-2; 7 bases fit TRBD1. The CDR3 length is 16 residues. Germline CDR1 reads MNHNS; CDR2 reads SASEGT. V trimming: 5 bases; J trimming: 8 bases; junction bases outside the gene matches: 17.

This clonotype was seen a handful of times. This sequence joins TRBV20-1 and TRBJ2-7; TRBD2 might be the D (6 bases). CDR3 length: 13 residues. V lost 3 bases, J lost 2 bases, and 11 bases lay in between. In germline, CDR1 is DFQATT, CDR2 SNEGSKA (reference sequence). The CDR3 DNA is TGCAGTGCTAGGGGGGGAAGGACCTACGAGCAGTACTTC. Its translation: CSARGGRTYEQYF.

The J gene is TRBJ1-2, the V gene TRBV5-1; D gene uncertain. CDR1 and CDR2 (germline): SGHRS, YFSETQ. The length of the CDR3 is 14 residues. V lost 0 bases, J lost 7 bases, and 13 bases lay in between. In nucleotides, the CDR3 is TGCGCCAGCAGCTTGGTTTTAGGGAGGAGTGGCTACACCTTC. Amino acid sequence: CASSLVLGRSGYTF.

In this sample, this clonotype turned up many times. This rearrangement joins TRBV7-2 to TRBJ2-3; 10 nucleotides match TRBD1. The length of the CDR3 is 13 residues. Germline loops: CDR1 SGHTA, CDR2 FQGNSA. The V gene end was trimmed by 5 bases and the J gene end by 9 bases; junction bases not matched to a gene: 5. The CDR3 sequence: CASSDRTGGTQYF. The CDR3 region has the DNA TGTGCCAGCAGCGACCGGACAGGGGGGACGCAGTATTTT.

The chain employs TRBV15 and TRBJ2-7, with 9 bases matching TRBD1. The CDR3 runs 14 residues. Germline lookup yields CDR1 LNHNV and CDR2 YYDKDF (reference sequence). J was trimmed by 2 bases and V by 5 bases; bases with no gene match: 4. The CDR3 nucleotides are TGTGCCACCAGCGTGGGGACAGGGACCTACGAGCAGTACTTC. Translation: CATSVGTGTYEQYF. The full variable domain, its missing parts supplied by reference TRBV15 and TRBJ2-7, is DAMVIQNPRYQVTQFGKPVTLSCSQTLNHNVMYWYQQKSSQAPKLLFHYYDKDFNNEADTPDNFQSRRPNTSFCFLDIRSPGLGDTAMYLCATSVGTGTYEQYFGPGTRLTVT.

In its sample, this clonotype was seen many times. The chain employs TRBV25-1 and TRBJ2-3, with 8 bases matching TRBD2. V lost 2 bases and J lost 1; bases outside the gene matches: 8. CDR3 length: 17 amino acids. The germline CDR1 and CDR2 sequences are MGHDK and SYGVNS. The CDR3 sequence is CASSETSGVGGTDTQYF. The DNA of the CDR3 is TGTGCCAGCAGTGAAACTAGCGGAGTCGGTGGCACAGATACGCAGTATTTT.

This clonotype was seen repeatedly, ten times or more. The chain carries TRBV7-3 and TRBJ2-7, with 9 bases matching TRBD1. V dropped 4 bases and J dropped 2; count of bases not matched to a gene: 3. The CDR3 consists of 14 residues. The germline CDR1 and CDR2 sequences are SGHTA and FQGTGA. In nucleotides, the CDR3 is TGTGCCAGCAGCTGGGGACAGGGACCCTACGAGCAGTACTTC. It specifies CASSWGQGPYEQYF.

The J gene is TRBJ2-1, the V gene TRBV18, with D perhaps being TRBD1 or TRBD2 (5 bases each). CDR1 and CDR2 from the germline V gene are KGHSH and LQKENI. The V end lost 4 bases, the J end lost 6 bases, and 19 bases lay between the germline ends. The CDR3 runs 16 residues. CDR3 DNA sequence: TGTGCCAGCTCACGGGGGTTAGAAGGTCGTTTCAATGAGCAGTTCTTC. Protein product: CASSRGLEGRFNEQFF.

This clonotype was found many times. The V gene is TRBV6-1, the J gene TRBJ2-5; 10 bases line up with TRBD1. Germline-derived CDR1 and CDR2 are MNHNS and SASEGT. The CDR3 spans 17 residues. V dropped 6 bases and J dropped 1; count of bases not matched to a gene: 11. The CDR3 DNA is TGTGCCAGCAGCCTCTCGACAGGGGGCCTGTCCCAAGAGACCCAGTACTTC. Its protein is CASSLSTGGLSQETQYF.

This clonotype was found many times. V and J are TRBV12-3 or TRBV12-4 and TRBJ2-3, with D possibly being TRBD1 (5 bases). The V and J ends lost 1 base and 2 bases respectively, with 19 bases between them. The CDR3 covers 18 residues. The CDR3 region has the DNA TGTGCCAGCAGTTTAGGACTTGCTGGGGCTCCACCCACAGATACGCAGTATTTT. Encoded protein: CASSLGLAGAPPTDTQYF.

This rearrangement joins TRBV6-2 or TRBV6-3 to TRBJ2-3; 10 bases line up with TRBD2. The V segment lost 3 bases and the J segment 2 bases; nucleotides outside the gene matches: 8. The CDR3 covers 17 residues. The germline gives CDR1 MNHEY, CDR2 SVGEGT. Here the CDR3 reads CASSYLSGRAHTDTQYF. CDR3 in DNA: TGTGCCAGCAGTTATCTGAGCGGGAGGGCCCACACAGATACGCAGTATTTT.

This clonotype has a handful of counts. The V call is TRBV3-1, the J call TRBJ2-1; tentatively, D is TRBD1 (5 bases). The CDR3 sequence is 14 residues long. Germline V lookup: CDR1 LGHDT, CDR2 YNNKEL (reference sequence). The germline V and J ends were trimmed by 1 base and 6 bases, with 10 bases remaining between them. The CDR3 DNA sequence: TGTGCCAGCAGCCAAGGTGGCAGGGTCAATGAGCAGTTCTTC. Translation gives CASSQGGRVNEQFF.

This clonotype showed up many times. The chain links TRBV30 to TRBJ2-7, with D perhaps matching TRBD2 (6 bases). CDR1 GTSNPN and CDR2 SVGIG come from the germline V gene (reference sequence). The CDR3 spans 12 residues. CDR3 sequence: CATLGLANEQYF. In nucleotides, the CDR3 is TGTGCGACACTTGGCCTAGCGAACGAGCAGTACTTC.